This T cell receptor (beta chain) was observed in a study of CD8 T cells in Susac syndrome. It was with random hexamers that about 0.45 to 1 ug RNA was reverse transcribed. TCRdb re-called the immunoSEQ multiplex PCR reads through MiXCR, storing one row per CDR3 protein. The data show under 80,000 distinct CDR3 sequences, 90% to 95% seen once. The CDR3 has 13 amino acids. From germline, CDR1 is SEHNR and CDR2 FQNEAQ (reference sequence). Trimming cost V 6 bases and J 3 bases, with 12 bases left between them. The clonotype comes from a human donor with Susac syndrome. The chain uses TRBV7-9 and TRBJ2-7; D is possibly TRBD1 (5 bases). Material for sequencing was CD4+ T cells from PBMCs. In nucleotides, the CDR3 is TGTGCCAGCAGTTCCCGGACAAGCTACGAGCAGTACTTC. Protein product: CASSSRTSYEQYF.